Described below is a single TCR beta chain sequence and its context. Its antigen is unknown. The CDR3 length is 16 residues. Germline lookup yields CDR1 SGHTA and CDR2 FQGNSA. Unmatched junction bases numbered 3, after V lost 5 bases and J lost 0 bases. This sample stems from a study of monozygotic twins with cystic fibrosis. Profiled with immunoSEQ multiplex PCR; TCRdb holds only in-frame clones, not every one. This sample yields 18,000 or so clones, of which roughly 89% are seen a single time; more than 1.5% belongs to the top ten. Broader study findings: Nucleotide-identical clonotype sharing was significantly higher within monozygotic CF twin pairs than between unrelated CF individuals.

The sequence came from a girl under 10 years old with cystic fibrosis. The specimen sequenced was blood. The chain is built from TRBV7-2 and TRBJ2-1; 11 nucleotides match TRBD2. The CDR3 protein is CASSPTSGSSYNEQFF. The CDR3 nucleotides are TGTGCCAGCAGCCCAACTAGCGGGAGCTCCTACAATGAGCAGTTCTTC.